The clone carrying this T cell receptor (beta chain) was observed a handful of times. These data originate in a study of blood T cell repertoires in COVID-19. The overall study: Researchers got acute and convalescent COVID-19 samples from the United States, Italy and Spain. Nucleic acid was either cDNA or gDNA, and it came from T cells, B-cell-depleted T cells, or PBMCs.

Across 20 to 25 US areas, participants ranged in age from about 18 to 100 years. How the authors handled the data: Counts of nucleated cells, estimated from reference gene primer amplification, were obtained. Data came from immunoSEQ multiplex PCR; TCRdb stores just in-frame clones and leaves some out. V, J and clone size derive from that table, while D and trimming were established from the DNA sequence. The sample contains a few hundred thousand clones, roughly nine tenths of which appear only once. The ends lost 1 base at V and 0 bases at J; junction bases unmatched: 2. This CDR3 is 17 amino acids long. CDR1 and CDR2 (germline): SGHNT, YYREEE (reference sequence).

J is TRBJ2-2 and V is TRBV5-4, with 11 bases fitting TRBD2. The sequenced sample was PBMCs or T cells enriched from blood (not recorded which). The sequence derives from a man younger than 30 who had recovered from COVID-19. CDR3 in amino acids: CASSLTSGGTNTGELFF. DNA of the CDR3: TGTGCCAGCAGCTTGACTAGCGGGGGAACGAACACCGGGGAGCTGTTTTTT.